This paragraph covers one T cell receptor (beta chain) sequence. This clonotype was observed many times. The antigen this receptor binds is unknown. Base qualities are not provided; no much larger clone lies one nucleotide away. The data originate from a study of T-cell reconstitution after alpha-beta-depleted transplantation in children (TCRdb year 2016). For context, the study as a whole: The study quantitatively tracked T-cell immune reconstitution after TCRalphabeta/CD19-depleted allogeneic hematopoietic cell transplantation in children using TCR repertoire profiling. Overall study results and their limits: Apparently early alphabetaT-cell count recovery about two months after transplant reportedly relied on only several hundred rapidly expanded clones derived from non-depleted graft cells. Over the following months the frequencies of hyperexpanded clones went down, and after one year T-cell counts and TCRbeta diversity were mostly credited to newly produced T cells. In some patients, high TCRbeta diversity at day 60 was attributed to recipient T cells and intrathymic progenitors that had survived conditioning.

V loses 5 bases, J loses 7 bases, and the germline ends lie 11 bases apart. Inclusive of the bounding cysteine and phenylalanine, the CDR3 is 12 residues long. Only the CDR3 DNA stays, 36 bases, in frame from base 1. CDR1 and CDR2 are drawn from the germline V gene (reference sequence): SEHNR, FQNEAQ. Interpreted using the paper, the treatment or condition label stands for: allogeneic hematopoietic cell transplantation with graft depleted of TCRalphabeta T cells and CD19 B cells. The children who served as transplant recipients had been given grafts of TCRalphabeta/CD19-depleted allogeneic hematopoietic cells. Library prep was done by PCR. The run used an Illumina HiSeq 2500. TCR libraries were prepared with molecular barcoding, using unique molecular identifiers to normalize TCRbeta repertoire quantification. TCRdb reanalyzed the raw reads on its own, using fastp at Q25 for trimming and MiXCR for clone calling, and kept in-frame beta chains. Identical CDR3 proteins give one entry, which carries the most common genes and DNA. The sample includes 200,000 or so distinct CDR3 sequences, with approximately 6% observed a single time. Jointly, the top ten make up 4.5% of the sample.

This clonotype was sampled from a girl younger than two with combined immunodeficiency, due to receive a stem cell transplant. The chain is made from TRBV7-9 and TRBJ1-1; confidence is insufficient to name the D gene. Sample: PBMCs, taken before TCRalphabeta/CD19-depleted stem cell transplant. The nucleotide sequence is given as TGTGCCAGCAGCGCCCGACCCCTTGAAGCTTTCTTT. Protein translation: CASSARPLEAFF.